A single TCR beta chain is shown here with its context. Its target is unknown. It was cDNA, reverse transcribed from extracted RNA, that served as the sequencing template. Sequencing was performed with immunoSEQ multiplex PCR; in TCRdb, only in-frame clones are kept and a portion is missing. The sample consists of about 200,000 clones, roughly 50% of them appearing once. The source of the sample is a study of CD8+ T cells in alopecia areata. Study-wide points: Lesional tissue from the scalp (especially in alopecia totalis/universalis) showed higher clonality than normal scalp.

After removal of 5 bases from V and 2 bases from J, the junction contained 6 bases not matched to a gene. This CDR3 contains 15 residues. Germline CDR1 LGHNT, CDR2 FRNRAP. Sequencing input: CD8+ T cells sorted from blood. The sequence derives from a human donor in good health. The V gene is TRBV12-5, the J gene TRBJ1-3, with TRBD1 matching over 7 bases. CDR3 sequence (DNA): TGTGCTAGTGGTCCTACAGGGGATCCTGGAAACACCATATATTTT. Residues: CASGPTGDPGNTIYF.